This T cell receptor beta chain emerged from a study of identical twins. Points from the study as a whole: Zero-insertion results could be subject to partial confounding by invariant MAIT and iNKT cells. It was out-of-frame TCR alpha sharing in monozygotic twins that models underestimated.

This clonotype was counted a few times. Its matching antigen is unknown. A single record per CDR3 protein comes from TCRdb applying MiXCR to the 5' RACE reads. The table shows some 1,600,000 distinct CDR3 sequences, with under 35% occurring only once. The V gene's germline CDR1 is SGHRS and CDR2 YFSETQ. V shed 0 bases and J 6 bases; nucleotides not matched to a gene: 6. The CDR3 loop spans 16 amino acids. The sequenced sample was cord blood. J is TRBJ2-1 and V is TRBV5-1; 10 nucleotides align to TRBD2. The sequence came from a newborn girl in good health. DNA for the CDR3: TGCGCCAGCAGCTTGGTCAGCGGGGGGGCACCCAATGAGCAGTTCTTC. The encoded protein is CASSLVSGGAPNEQFF. The variable domain in full, with the rest retrieved from reference TRBV5-1 and TRBJ2-1, is KAGVTQTPRYLIKTRGQQVTLSCSPISGHRSVSWYQQTPGQGLQFLFEYFSETQRNKGNFPGRFSGRQFSNSRSEMNVSTLELGDSALYLCASSLVSGGAPNEQFFGPGTRLTVL.